A single sample is the source of the 23 T cell receptor beta chains below, sequenced in a study of resident and recirculating memory T cells in vitiligo. Produced via immunoSEQ multiplex PCR; TCRdb's table is partial and in-frame only. The repertoire holds 75,000 to 85,000 clones, with about 90% as singletons. Input material: blood. These receptors originate from a male donor with vitiligo.

The chain links TRBV28 to TRBJ1-1, with D unresolved. There are 15 residues in the CDR3. Germline V gene data show CDR1 as MDHEN and CDR2 as SYDVKM. Trimming took 5 bases from V and 0 from J, leaving 13 bases between them. The CDR3 bases are TGTGCCAGCAGTCTGAGGGCCGGGATGAACACTGAAGCTTTCTTT. It specifies CASSLRAGMNTEAFF.

The chain links TRBV19 to TRBJ2-5; 14 nucleotides align to TRBD2. Unmatched junction bases numbered 6, after V lost 7 bases and J lost 5 bases. CDR1 is LNHDA and CDR2 is SQIVND in the germline V gene (reference sequence). CDR3 length equals 15 residues. CDR3 sequence reads: CASIGLAGGVETQYF. CDR3 sequence (DNA): TGTGCCAGTATTGGACTAGCGGGAGGTGTGGAGACCCAGTACTTC.

This rearrangement joins TRBV10-3 to TRBJ2-1, with 10 bases identical to TRBD2. J was trimmed by 9 bases and V by 7 bases; bases with no gene match: 9. This CDR3 spans 14 amino acids. Germline CDR1 and CDR2: ENHRY and SYGVKD. CDR3 nucleotide sequence: TGTGCCATCACAAGCGGGAGGGCCGAGGGTGAGCAGTTCTTC. This codes for CAITSGRAEGEQFF.

The chain combines TRBV6-5 with TRBJ1-5; 10 bases match TRBD1. CDR1 and CDR2 from the germline V gene are MNHEY and SVGAGI. CDR3 size: 15 residues. Trimming took 5 bases from V and 6 from J; bases not matched to a gene: 7. The CDR3 sequence is CASSRTGGVGQPQHF. CDR3 in DNA: TGTGCCAGCAGTCGGACAGGGGGTGTGGGTCAGCCCCAGCATTTT.

This clone was recorded a few times. The chain couples TRBV7-2 to TRBJ1-2, with D perhaps matching TRBD1 (5 bases). V shed 4 bases and J shed 4 bases, with 10 bases lying between them. Germline CDR1 reads SGHTA; CDR2 reads FQGNSA. The CDR3 is made up of 13 amino acids. As DNA, the CDR3 is TGTGCCAGCAGCTCCAGGGTCGGCTATGGCTACACCTTC. Translation gives CASSSRVGYGYTF.

This chain links TRBV4-3 with TRBJ2-1; 9 nucleotides match TRBD2. The junction had 4 bases not matched to a gene; V was cut back by 4 bases and J by 6 bases. Germline values: CDR1 LGHNA, CDR2 YSLEER. This CDR3 has 14 residues. CDR3 coding DNA: TGCGCCAGCAGCCGCGGGAGGGTGGCCAATGAGCAGTTCTTC. Its protein is CASSRGRVANEQFF.

The V call is TRBV7-3, the J call TRBJ2-6, with 9 bases identical to TRBD2. J was trimmed by 3 bases and V by 5 bases; bases with no gene match: 2. The CDR3 is made up of 15 amino acids. Looked up from germline, CDR1 is SGHTA and CDR2 is FQGTGA. The CDR3 sequence is CASSPAGGGANVLTF. The CDR3 DNA reads TGTGCCAGCAGCCCAGCGGGAGGTGGGGCCAACGTCCTGACTTTC.

The chain recombines TRBV5-1 with TRBJ2-2, with D maybe TRBD1 (5 bases). The germline V gene encodes CDR1 SGHRS and CDR2 YFSETQ. V lost 7 bases and J 0 bases, leaving 10 bases between the germline ends. The CDR3 totals 14 residues. This CDR3 reads CASRSTANTGELFF. The DNA for the CDR3 is TGCGCCAGCCGCTCGACAGCGAACACCGGGGAGCTGTTTTTT.

The chain joins TRBV28 to TRBJ1-2; 9 bases are shared with TRBD1. V gave up 6 bases and J gave up 4 bases; unmatched junction bases: 9. There are 15 residues in the CDR3. Germline V lookup: CDR1 MDHEN, CDR2 SYDVKM. CDR3 DNA sequence: TGTGCCAGCAGCCCCCGGACAGGGGCCCTCTATGGCTACACCTTC. Translation: CASSPRTGALYGYTF.

The chain recombines TRBV19 with TRBJ2-3, with 8 bases matching TRBD1. Germline assignment: CDR1 LNHDA and CDR2 SQIVND (reference sequence). J gave up 6 bases and V 3 bases, and 2 bases lay outside the gene matches. CDR3 length: 13 amino acids. CDR3 sequence: CASSMTGVDTQYF. The CDR3 DNA sequence: TGTGCCAGTAGTATGACAGGGGTGGATACGCAGTATTTT.

The chain joins TRBV27 to TRBJ2-3, with 9 bases matching TRBD1. This CDR3 comprises 13 residues. The junction had 4 bases not matched to a gene; V was cut back by 5 bases and J by 7 bases. Germline V gives CDR1 MNHEY, CDR2 SMNVEV (reference sequence). In DNA, the CDR3 is TGTGCCAGCAGTGAAACAGGGGGCAATACGCAGTATTTT. It specifies CASSETGGNTQYF.

The rearrangement uses TRBV5-6 and TRBJ1-2; possibly TRBD1 for D (5 bases). CDR3 length equals 14 residues. The ends were cut back, 4 bases at V and 4 bases at J, with 14 bases in the middle. Per the germline V gene, CDR1 is SGHDT and CDR2 is YYEEEE. DNA of the CDR3: TGTGCCAGCAGCCCCGGGCAGGGAGGCTATGGCTACACCTTC. Its translation: CASSPGQGGYGYTF.

Only one count was recorded for this clone. V and J are TRBV27 and TRBJ2-5; TRBD2 aligns across 10 bases. Trimming cost V 4 bases and J 7 bases; bases outside gene matches: 3. CDR3 length: 13 residues. The germline CDR1 and CDR2 sequences are MNHEY and SMNVEV (reference sequence). This CDR3 is CASSSSGRGTQYF. The CDR3 DNA follows: TGTGCCAGCAGTTCTAGCGGGAGAGGGACCCAGTACTTC.

The J gene is TRBJ1-1, the V gene TRBV29-1; 12 nucleotides agree with TRBD1. Losses at the gene ends were 7 bases for V and 5 bases for J; bases not matched to a gene: 11. The CDR3 length is 15 residues. Germline-derived CDR1 and CDR2 are SQVTM and ANQGSEA. The CDR3 DNA is TGCAGCGCCTCTCCCGGGACAGGGGGCTATACTGAAGCTTTCTTT. Its protein is CSASPGTGGYTEAFF.

The chain recombines TRBV9 with TRBJ2-1, with 10 bases identical to TRBD1. This CDR3 is built from 16 residues. After removal of 0 bases from V and 6 bases from J, the junction contained 6 bases not matched to a gene. CDR1 is SGDLS and CDR2 is YYNGEE in the germline V gene. Written as DNA, the CDR3 is TGTGCCAGCAGCGTAGCAAGACAGGGGGCTGGCAATGAGCAGTTCTTC. Translating it yields CASSVARQGAGNEQFF. Full variable domain (rest looked up from reference TRBV9 and TRBJ2-1): DSGVTQTPKHLITATGQRVTLRCSPRSGDLSVYWYQQSLDQGLQFLIQYYNGEERAKGNILERFSAQQFPDLHSELNLSSLELGDSALYFCASSVARQGAGNEQFFGPGTRLTVL.

About this clone: Other DNA sequences in this specimen translate into the identical CDR3. The J gene is TRBJ2-5, the V gene TRBV9; D is unresolved. This CDR3 contains 14 residues. V lost 2 bases, J lost 1 base, and 9 bases lay in between. The V gene's germline CDR1 is SGDLS and CDR2 YYNGEE. The CDR3 DNA sequence: TGTGCCAGCAGCGTTGTAGGCGGCCAAGAGACCCAGTACTTC. Its translation is CASSVVGGQETQYF.

The chain couples TRBV9 to TRBJ2-1; the D gene is possibly TRBD1 (6 bases). The ends were cut back, 2 bases at V and 4 bases at J, with 10 bases in the middle. Looked up from germline, CDR1 is SGDLS and CDR2 is YYNGEE. The CDR3 is 14 residues long. In DNA, the CDR3 is TGTGCCAGCAGCGTCGAAAGGGGGTACAATGAGCAGTTCTTC. Translation: CASSVERGYNEQFF.

This chain connects TRBV11-3 to TRBJ2-7; unclear D gene. The CDR3 is 12 amino acids. Trimming took off 0 bases at V and 7 bases at J, with 7 bases between the two ends. Germline CDR1 SGHNT, CDR2 YENEEA. For the CDR3, the DNA is TGTGCCAGCAGCTTAGAACAATCGGAGCAGTACTTC. Its protein is CASSLEQSEQYF. The full variable domain, its missing parts supplied by reference TRBV11-3 and TRBJ2-7, is EAGVVQSPRYKIIEKKQPVAFWCNPISGHNTLYWYLQNLGQGPELLIRYENEEAVDDSQLPKDRFSAERLKGVDSTLKIQPAELGDSAVYLCASSLEQSEQYFGPGTRLTVT.

In this sample, this clone turned up once. This rearrangement joins TRBV28 to TRBJ2-5, with TRBD1 matching over 8 bases. The junction had 2 bases not matched to a gene; V was cut back by 2 bases and J by 3 bases. This CDR3 spans 14 amino acids. CDR1 MDHEN and CDR2 SYDVKM come from the germline V gene. In DNA, the CDR3 is TGTGCCAGCAGTTTACTACAGGGGGAAGAGACCCAGTACTTC. Its protein is CASSLLQGEETQYF. Looking up the rest from reference TRBV28 and TRBJ2-5 gives the full variable domain: DVKVTQSSRYLVKRTGEKVFLECVQDMDHENMFWYRQDPGLGLRLIYFSYDVKMKEKGDIPEGYSVSREKKERFSLILESASTNQTSMYLCASSLLQGEETQYFGPGTRLLVL.

The chain has TRBV27 and TRBJ2-6, with D possibly TRBD1 on 5 matching bases. V dropped 7 bases and J dropped 2 bases, with 24 bases sitting between them. The germline gives CDR1 MNHEY, CDR2 SMNVEV (reference sequence). The CDR3 covers 19 residues. Here the CDR3 reads CASTVRFRGREPGANVLTF. CDR3 nucleotides: TGTGCCAGCACCGTGAGATTTAGGGGCCGTGAACCTGGGGCCAACGTCCTGACTTTC.

The chain links TRBV4-1 to TRBJ2-2, with D possibly matching TRBD2 (7 bases). Trimming pared 0 bases from V and 7 bases from J, leaving 15 bases between. This CDR3 has 16 residues. Germline V gene data show CDR1 as MGHRA and CDR2 as YSYEKL. The CDR3 loop reads CASSQDPTGGSGELFF. CDR3 DNA sequence: TGCGCCAGCAGCCAAGATCCAACGGGGGGCAGCGGGGAGCTGTTTTTT.

The rearrangement links TRBV7-8 to TRBJ2-1; D perhaps matches TRBD1 (6 bases). There are 13 residues in the CDR3. Germline V CDR1 and CDR2: SGHVS, FQNEAQ. Trimming stripped 1 base from V and 9 bases from J, with 10 bases between. This chain's CDR3 is CASSLEGDTEQFF. CDR3 DNA sequence: TGTGCCAGCAGCTTAGAGGGGGATACTGAGCAGTTCTTC.

The rearrangement links TRBV5-1 to TRBJ2-3, with D maybe TRBD2 (6 bases). V was shortened by 1 base and J by 1 base, with 10 bases between the two germline ends. Germline CDR1 SGHRS, CDR2 YFSETQ. This CDR3 contains 15 residues. For the CDR3, the DNA is TGCGCCAGCAGCTTGAGGCCTAGCGGCACAGATACGCAGTATTTT. This translates into CASSLRPSGTDTQYF.